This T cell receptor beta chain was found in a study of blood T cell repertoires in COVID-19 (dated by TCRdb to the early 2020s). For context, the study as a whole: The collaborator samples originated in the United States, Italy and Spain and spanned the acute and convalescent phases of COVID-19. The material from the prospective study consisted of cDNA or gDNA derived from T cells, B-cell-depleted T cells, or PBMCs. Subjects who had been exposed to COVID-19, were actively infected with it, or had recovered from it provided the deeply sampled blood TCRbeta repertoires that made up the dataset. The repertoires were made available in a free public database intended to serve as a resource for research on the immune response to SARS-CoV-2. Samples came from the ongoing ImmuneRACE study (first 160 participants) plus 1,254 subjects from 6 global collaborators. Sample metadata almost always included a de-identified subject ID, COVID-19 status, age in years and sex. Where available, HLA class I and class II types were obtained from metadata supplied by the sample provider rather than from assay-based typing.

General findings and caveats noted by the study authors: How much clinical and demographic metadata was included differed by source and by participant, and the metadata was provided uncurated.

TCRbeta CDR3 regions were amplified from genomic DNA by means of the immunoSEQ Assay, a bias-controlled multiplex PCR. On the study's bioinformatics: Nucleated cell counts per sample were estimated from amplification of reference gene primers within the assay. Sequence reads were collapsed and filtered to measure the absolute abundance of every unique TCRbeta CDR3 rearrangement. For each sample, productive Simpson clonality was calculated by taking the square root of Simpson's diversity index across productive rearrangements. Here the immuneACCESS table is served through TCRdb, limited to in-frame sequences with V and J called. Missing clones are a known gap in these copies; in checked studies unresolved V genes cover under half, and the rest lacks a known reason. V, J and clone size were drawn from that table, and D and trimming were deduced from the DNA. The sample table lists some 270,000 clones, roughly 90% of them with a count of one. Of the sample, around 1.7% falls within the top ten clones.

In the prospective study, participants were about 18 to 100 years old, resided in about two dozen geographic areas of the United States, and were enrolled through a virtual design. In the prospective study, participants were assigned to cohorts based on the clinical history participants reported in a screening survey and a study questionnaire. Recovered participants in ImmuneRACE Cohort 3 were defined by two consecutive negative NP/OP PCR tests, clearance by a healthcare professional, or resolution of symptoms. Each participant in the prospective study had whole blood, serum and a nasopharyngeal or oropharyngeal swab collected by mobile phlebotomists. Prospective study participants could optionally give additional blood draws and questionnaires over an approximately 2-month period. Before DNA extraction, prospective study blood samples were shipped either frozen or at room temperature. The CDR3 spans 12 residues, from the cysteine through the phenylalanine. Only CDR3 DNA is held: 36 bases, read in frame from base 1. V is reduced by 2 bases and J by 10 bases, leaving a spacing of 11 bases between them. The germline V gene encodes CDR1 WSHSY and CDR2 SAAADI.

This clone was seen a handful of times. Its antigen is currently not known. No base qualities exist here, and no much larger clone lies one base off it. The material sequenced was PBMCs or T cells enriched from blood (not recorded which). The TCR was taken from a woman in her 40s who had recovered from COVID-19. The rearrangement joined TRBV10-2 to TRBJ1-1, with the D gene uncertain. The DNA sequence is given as TGCGCCAGCAGTGAGAGAGGGAGGACAGCTTTCTTT. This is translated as CASSERGRTAFF.